This TCR beta chain is from a study of radiotherapy plus CTLA-4 blockade in lung cancer. The assay was immunoSEQ multiplex PCR, and TCRdb's table has in-frame clones only and misses some. The sample holds approximately 78,000 clones; roughly 80% are singletons and the top ten take 7% to 8%. This clone was seen a single time. Germline CDR1 and CDR2: GTSNPN and SVGIG (reference sequence). The CDR3 consists of 14 residues. The ends were cut back, 1 base at V and 0 bases at J, with 6 bases in the middle. The chain joins TRBV30 to TRBJ1-4; D perhaps matches TRBD1 (6 bases). This TCR was recovered from a human donor with non-small cell lung cancer who had a complete response to radiotherapy plus ipilimumab. This specimen consisted of peripheral blood, obtained from a patient treated with radiotherapy plus ipilimumab. In nucleotides, the CDR3 is TGTGCCTGGAGTGGGACAGCAACTAATGAAAAACTGTTTTTT. Residues: CAWSGTATNEKLFF.